These T cell receptor beta chains were read from a single sample in a study of T-cell memory formation after mild COVID-19. MiXCR, run by TCRdb on the 5' RACE reads, gives a single entry per CDR3 protein. Of some 210,000 distinct CDR3 sequences detected, about a sixth appear once; the ten largest clones hold roughly 2.3%. Sequencing was performed on PBMCs or a T cell subset sorted from them (not recorded which). Source of these receptors: an adult woman who had mild COVID-19 (a few samples of this study predate the infection). Cell type and time point are not known. CDR3s include the opening cysteine and the closing phenylalanine or tryptophan. The order of the fields is J gene, CDR3 length, V gene, D gene, clone size, CDR3 DNA, CDR3 protein. The D gene is left open where the match is weak. Rows give clone size only sometimes, using once, few, many, or a class for an expanded clone.

J gene: TRBJ2-2; CDR3 length: 14; V gene: TRBV7-2; D gene: NA; clone size: NA; CDR3 DNA: TGTGCCAGCAGCTGGGGCTCAGGGACCGGGGAGCTGTTTTTT; CDR3 protein: CASSWGSGTGELFF
J gene: TRBJ1-4; CDR3 length: 16; V gene: TRBV5-5; D gene: NA; clone size: NA; CDR3 DNA: TGTGCCAGCAGCCGGCAATACACAGGGTCCAATGAAAAACTGTTTTTT; CDR3 protein: CASSRQYTGSNEKLFF
J gene: TRBJ2-7; CDR3 length: 13; V gene: TRBV7-2; D gene: NA; clone size: few; CDR3 DNA: TGTGCCAGCAGCTTTCCAGGGATCTACGAGCAGTACTTC; CDR3 protein: CASSFPGIYEQYF
J gene: TRBJ2-1; CDR3 length: 12; V gene: TRBV3-1; D gene: NA; clone size: NA; CDR3 DNA: TGTGCCAGCAGCCAAGTGGCCAATGAGCAGTTCTTC; CDR3 protein: CASSQVANEQFF
J gene: TRBJ2-5; CDR3 length: 14; V gene: TRBV5-1; D gene: TRBD1; clone size: many; CDR3 DNA: TGCGCCAGCAGCTTGCGACAGGGACAAGAGACCCAGTACTTC; CDR3 protein: CASSLRQGQETQYF
J gene: TRBJ2-7; CDR3 length: 15; V gene: TRBV7-9; D gene: TRBD2; clone size: NA; CDR3 DNA: TGTGCCAGCAGCTTCCTCGGGGGGACGGCTTACGAGCAGTACTTC; CDR3 protein: CASSFLGGTAYEQYF
J gene: TRBJ2-1; CDR3 length: 11; V gene: TRBV6-1; D gene: NA; clone size: NA; CDR3 DNA: TGTGCCATCGCGACTGTTAGTGAGCAGTTCTTC; CDR3 protein: CAIATVSEQFF
J gene: TRBJ1-4; CDR3 length: 13; V gene: TRBV12-3/TRBV12-4; D gene: NA; clone size: NA; CDR3 DNA: TGTGCCAGCACCCTAAGGGGGGTTGAAAAACTGTTTTTT; CDR3 protein: CASTLRGVEKLFF
J gene: TRBJ2-3; CDR3 length: 14; V gene: TRBV25-1; D gene: NA; clone size: few; CDR3 DNA: TGTGCCAGCAGTGAATACAGGGCGGAAGATACGCAGTATTTT; CDR3 protein: CASSEYRAEDTQYF
J gene: TRBJ2-7; CDR3 length: 15; V gene: TRBV5-1; D gene: NA; clone size: NA; CDR3 DNA: TGCGCCAGCAGCTTGCGGGGGCGCGGGTCCTACGAGCAGTACTTC; CDR3 protein: CASSLRGRGSYEQYF
J gene: TRBJ2-7; CDR3 length: 16; V gene: TRBV4-3; D gene: TRBD1; clone size: NA; CDR3 DNA: TGCGCCAGCAGCCATTCTGCGACAGGGGAAACCTACGAGCAGTACTTC; CDR3 protein: CASSHSATGETYEQYF
J gene: TRBJ1-5; CDR3 length: 15; V gene: TRBV27; D gene: NA; clone size: NA; CDR3 DNA: TGTGCCAGCAGTTTACCAGCCAGGGTAGGTCAGCCCCAGCATTTT; CDR3 protein: CASSLPARVGQPQHF
J gene: TRBJ2-5; CDR3 length: 15; V gene: TRBV7-9; D gene: TRBD1; clone size: once; CDR3 DNA: TGTGCCAGCAGTAACAGGGGTAGTAGACAAGAGACCCAGTACTTC; CDR3 protein: CASSNRGSRQETQYF
J gene: TRBJ2-3; CDR3 length: 14; V gene: TRBV30; D gene: TRBD2; clone size: NA; CDR3 DNA: TGTGCCTGGAGTAGCGGGGGTGACGCAGATACGCAGTATTTT; CDR3 protein: CAWSSGGDADTQYF
J gene: TRBJ1-1; CDR3 length: 14; V gene: TRBV27; D gene: NA; clone size: many; CDR3 DNA: TGTGCCAGCAGTTTCCAGGGGACGAACACTGAAGCTTTCTTT; CDR3 protein: CASSFQGTNTEAFF
J gene: TRBJ2-1; CDR3 length: 13; V gene: TRBV2; D gene: NA; clone size: NA; CDR3 DNA: TGTGCCAGCATGTGGGCGAGGGACAATGAGCAGTTCTTC; CDR3 protein: CASMWARDNEQFF
J gene: TRBJ2-3; CDR3 length: 15; V gene: TRBV12-3/TRBV12-4; D gene: NA; clone size: NA; CDR3 DNA: TGTGCCAGCAGTAGGGCAGGGGCTCTCACAGATACGCAGTATTTT; CDR3 protein: CASSRAGALTDTQYF
J gene: TRBJ1-4; CDR3 length: 15; V gene: TRBV6-5; D gene: NA; clone size: NA; CDR3 DNA: TGTGCCAGCAGTTACCGAGGAGCAACTAATGAAAAACTGTTTTTT; CDR3 protein: CASSYRGATNEKLFF
J gene: TRBJ2-1; CDR3 length: 18; V gene: TRBV7-2; D gene: NA; clone size: NA; CDR3 DNA: TGTGCCAGCAGCCCGTATGTGGGGCCTCTACTCAGGAACAATGAGCAGTTCTTC; CDR3 protein: CASSPYVGPLLRNNEQFF
J gene: TRBJ1-2; CDR3 length: 13; V gene: TRBV9; D gene: NA; clone size: few; CDR3 DNA: TGTGCCAGCAGCGTGCCAGGGAACTATGGCTACACCTTC; CDR3 protein: CASSVPGNYGYTF
J gene: TRBJ2-5; CDR3 length: 16; V gene: TRBV4-2; D gene: TRBD1; clone size: few; CDR3 DNA: TGTGCCAGCAGCCAGGCCGGGACAGGGGCGCAAGAGACCCAGTACTTC; CDR3 protein: CASSQAGTGAQETQYF
J gene: TRBJ1-2; CDR3 length: 16; V gene: TRBV12-3/TRBV12-4; D gene: NA; clone size: many; CDR3 DNA: TGTGCCAGCAGCCTAACCCGACTGCGCCAGGACTATGGCTACACCTTC; CDR3 protein: CASSLTRLRQDYGYTF
J gene: TRBJ1-2; CDR3 length: 17; V gene: TRBV18; D gene: NA; clone size: NA; CDR3 DNA: TGTGCCAGCTCACCTGTTACAGGGCGCCCTAATAACTATGGCTACACCTTC; CDR3 protein: CASSPVTGRPNNYGYTF
J gene: TRBJ1-1; CDR3 length: 13; V gene: TRBV6-1; D gene: NA; clone size: NA; CDR3 DNA: TGTGCCAGCTTGGTCAGGGTGTACACTGAAGCTTTCTTT; CDR3 protein: CASLVRVYTEAFF
J gene: TRBJ2-2; CDR3 length: 18; V gene: TRBV6-2/TRBV6-3; D gene: NA; clone size: few; CDR3 DNA: TGTGCCAGCACTTCAAACCTGGGAGCGGCCTCGAACACCGGGGAGCTGTTTTTT; CDR3 protein: CASTSNLGAASNTGELFF
J gene: TRBJ2-7; CDR3 length: 17; V gene: TRBV20-1; D gene: NA; clone size: few; CDR3 DNA: TGCAGTGCTAGAGGTGGGGGAGGAAAGGTTTTTACCTACGAGCAGTACTTC; CDR3 protein: CSARGGGGKVFTYEQYF
J gene: TRBJ2-3; CDR3 length: 16; V gene: TRBV24-1; D gene: TRBD2; clone size: NA; CDR3 DNA: TGTGCCACCAGTGGGCGAGTAGCGGGGGGCACAGATACGCAGTATTTT; CDR3 protein: CATSGRVAGGTDTQYF
J gene: TRBJ2-5; CDR3 length: 15; V gene: TRBV2; D gene: NA; clone size: NA; CDR3 DNA: TGTGCCAGCAGTAAAAGGACGGAATTCCAAGAGACCCAGTACTTC; CDR3 protein: CASSKRTEFQETQYF
J gene: TRBJ2-1; CDR3 length: 21; V gene: TRBV7-9; D gene: TRBD2; clone size: NA; CDR3 DNA: TGTGCCAGCAGCTCCCGCGAACTAGGGGGTAGCGGGAGAGGGTCATACAATGAGCAGTTCTTC; CDR3 protein: CASSSRELGGSGRGSYNEQFF
J gene: TRBJ2-7; CDR3 length: 15; V gene: TRBV5-1; D gene: NA; clone size: NA; CDR3 DNA: TGCGCCAGCAGCTTGGGCGGGACATCTCCCTACGAGCAGTACTTC; CDR3 protein: CASSLGGTSPYEQYF
J gene: TRBJ2-1; CDR3 length: 18; V gene: TRBV7-9; D gene: NA; clone size: few; CDR3 DNA: TGTGCCAGCAGCTTAAGGGGGGCGATAGCAAGAGGGTCTGGTGAGCAGTTCTTC; CDR3 protein: CASSLRGAIARGSGEQFF
J gene: TRBJ1-2; CDR3 length: 13; V gene: TRBV20-1; D gene: NA; clone size: few; CDR3 DNA: TGCAGTGCTAGAGGCCCGGTCCCGGGAGGCTACACCTTC; CDR3 protein: CSARGPVPGGYTF
J gene: TRBJ1-1; CDR3 length: 12; V gene: TRBV5-1; D gene: NA; clone size: NA; CDR3 DNA: TGCGCCAGCAGCTTGGGCAAGGAGGAAGCTTTCTTT; CDR3 protein: CASSLGKEEAFF
J gene: TRBJ2-7; CDR3 length: 14; V gene: TRBV3-1; D gene: TRBD1; clone size: few; CDR3 DNA: TGTGCCAGCAGCTACGGGACAGGCGCCTACCAGCAGTACTTC; CDR3 protein: CASSYGTGAYQQYF
J gene: TRBJ1-2; CDR3 length: 16; V gene: TRBV15; D gene: NA; clone size: NA; CDR3 DNA: TGTGCCACCAGCAGAGATCCGGGGGCGCGGGGCTATGGCTACACCTTC; CDR3 protein: CATSRDPGARGYGYTF
J gene: TRBJ2-7; CDR3 length: 12; V gene: TRBV25-1; D gene: TRBD1; clone size: NA; CDR3 DNA: TGTGCCAGCAGTAACAGGGGCTACGAGCAGTACTTC; CDR3 protein: CASSNRGYEQYF
J gene: TRBJ2-7; CDR3 length: 14; V gene: TRBV12-3/TRBV12-4; D gene: TRBD2; clone size: NA; CDR3 DNA: TGTGCCAGCAGTCCTAGCGGGAGCGGCTACGAGCAGTACTTC; CDR3 protein: CASSPSGSGYEQYF
J gene: TRBJ1-1; CDR3 length: 13; V gene: TRBV27; D gene: NA; clone size: once; CDR3 DNA: TGTGCCAGCAGTTTATCCCGACACCTAGAAGCTTTCTTT; CDR3 protein: CASSLSRHLEAFF
J gene: TRBJ1-1; CDR3 length: 16; V gene: TRBV5-1; D gene: NA; clone size: few; CDR3 DNA: TGCGCCAGCAGCTCCTCCCCGACAAGACTGAACACTGAAGCTTTCTTT; CDR3 protein: CASSSSPTRLNTEAFF